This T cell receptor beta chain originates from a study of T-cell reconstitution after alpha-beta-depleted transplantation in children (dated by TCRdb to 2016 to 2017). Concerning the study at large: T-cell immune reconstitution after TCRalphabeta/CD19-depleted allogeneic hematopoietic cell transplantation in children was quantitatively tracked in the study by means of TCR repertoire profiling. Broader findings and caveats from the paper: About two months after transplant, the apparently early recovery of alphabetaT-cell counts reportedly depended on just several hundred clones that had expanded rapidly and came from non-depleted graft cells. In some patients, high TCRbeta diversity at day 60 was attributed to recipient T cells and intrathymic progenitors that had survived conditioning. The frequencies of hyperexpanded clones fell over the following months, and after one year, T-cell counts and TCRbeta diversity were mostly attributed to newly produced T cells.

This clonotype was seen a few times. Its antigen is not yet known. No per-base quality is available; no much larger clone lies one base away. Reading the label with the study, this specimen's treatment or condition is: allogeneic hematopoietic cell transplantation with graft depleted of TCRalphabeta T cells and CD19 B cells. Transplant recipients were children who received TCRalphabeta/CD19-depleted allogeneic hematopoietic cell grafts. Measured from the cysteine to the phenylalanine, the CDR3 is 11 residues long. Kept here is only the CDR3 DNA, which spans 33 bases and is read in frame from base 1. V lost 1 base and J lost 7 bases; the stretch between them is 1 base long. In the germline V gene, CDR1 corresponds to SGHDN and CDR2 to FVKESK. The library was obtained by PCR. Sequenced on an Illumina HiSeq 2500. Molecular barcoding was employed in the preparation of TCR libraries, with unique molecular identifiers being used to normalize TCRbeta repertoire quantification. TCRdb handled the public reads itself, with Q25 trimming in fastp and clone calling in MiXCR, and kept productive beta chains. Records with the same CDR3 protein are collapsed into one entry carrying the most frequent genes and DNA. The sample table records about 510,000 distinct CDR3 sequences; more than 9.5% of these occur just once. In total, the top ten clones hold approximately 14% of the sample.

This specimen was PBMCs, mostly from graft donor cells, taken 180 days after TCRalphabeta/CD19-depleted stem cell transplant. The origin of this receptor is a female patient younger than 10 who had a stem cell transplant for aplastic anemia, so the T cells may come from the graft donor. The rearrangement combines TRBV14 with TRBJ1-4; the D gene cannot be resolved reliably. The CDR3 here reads CASSQAEKLFF. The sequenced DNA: TGTGCCAGCAGCCAAGCTGAAAAACTGTTTTTT.